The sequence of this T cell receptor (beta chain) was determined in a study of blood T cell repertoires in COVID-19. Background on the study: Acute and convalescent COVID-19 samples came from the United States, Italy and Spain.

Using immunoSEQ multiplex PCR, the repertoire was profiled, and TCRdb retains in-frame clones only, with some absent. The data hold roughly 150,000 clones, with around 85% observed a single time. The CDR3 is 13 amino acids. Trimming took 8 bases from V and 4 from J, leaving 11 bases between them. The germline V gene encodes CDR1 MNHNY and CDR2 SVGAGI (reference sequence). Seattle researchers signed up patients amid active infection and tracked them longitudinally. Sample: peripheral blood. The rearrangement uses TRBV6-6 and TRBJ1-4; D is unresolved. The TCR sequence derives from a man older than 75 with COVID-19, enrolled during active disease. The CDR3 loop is CASGVGDNEKLFF. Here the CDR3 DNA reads TGTGCCAGCGGGGTCGGGGATAATGAAAAACTGTTTTTT.